A single sample is the source of the 3 T cell receptor beta chains below, sequenced in a study of T cells in Graves' hyperthyroidism and ophthalmopathy (dated by TCRdb to between 2018 and 2021). The library was made by multiplex PCR. The instrument given in TCRdb is Illumina HiSeq 2000. The TCR beta CDR3 regions were amplified from RNA transcripts. The TCR CDR3 was subjected to a first round of RT-PCR using the HTBI primer set and the Qiagen OneStep RT-PCR kit. Clones were called with MiXCR by TCRdb after fastp trimmed the public reads at Q25, and only in-frame beta chains were retained. Every entry covers one CDR3 protein and lists the most common genes and DNA from its rows. The sample contains nearly 750,000 distinct CDR3 sequences, around a third of them found a single time. The top ten clonotypes cover around 30% of the sample. Input material: blood. These receptors were taken from a woman between 40 and 50 years old with Graves' hyperthyroidism.

A few counts support this clonotype. V is TRBV7-9 and J is TRBJ2-7; 9 bases are shared with TRBD1. The CDR3 covers 15 residues. J gave up 4 bases and V 4 bases, and 8 bases lay outside the gene matches. Germline-derived CDR1 and CDR2 are SEHNR and FQNEAQ (reference sequence). Here the CDR3 reads CASSSGTGQGYEQYF. CDR3 sequence (DNA): TGTGCCAGCAGCTCAGGGACGGGACAGGGTTACGAGCAGTACTTC. Complete variable domain (other parts from reference TRBV7-9 and TRBJ2-7): DTGVSQNPRHKITKRGQNVTFRCDPISEHNRLYWYRQTLGQGPEFLTYFQNEAQLEKSRLLSDRFSAERPKGSFSTLEIQRTEQGDSAMYLCASSSGTGQGYEQYFGPGTRLTVT.

Turning to this clonotype: The conserved final phenylalanine or tryptophan is absent from the CDR3, which likely points to a read error. This chain connects TRBV6-6 to TRBJ1-1, with D tentatively TRBD1 (6 bases). Trimming stripped 5 bases from V and 6 bases from J, with 16 bases between. Germline CDR1 MNHNY, CDR2 SVGAGI (reference sequence). CDR3 length equals 14 residues. Written as DNA, the CDR3 is TGTGCCAGCAGTGTACCAGGGGAGGGAGCTGAAGCTTTCCTT. Protein sequence: CASSVPGEGAEAFL.

This clonotype was recorded many times. The rearrangement links TRBV10-1 to TRBJ2-7, with 9 nucleotides matching TRBD1. The CDR3 covers 14 residues. CDR1 is WNHNN and CDR2 is SYGVQD in the germline V gene (reference sequence). Unmatched junction bases numbered 4, after V lost 3 bases and J lost 4 bases. The CDR3 protein is CASSDLGQGYEQYF. Here the CDR3 DNA reads TGCGCCAGCAGTGACCTGGGACAGGGTTACGAGCAGTACTTC.